A selection of T cell receptor beta chains follows, all from one sample in a study of T cell responses to AZD1222 COVID-19 vaccine. Sequencing was performed with immunoSEQ multiplex PCR; in TCRdb, only in-frame clones are kept and a portion is missing. The sample contains 140,000 or so clones, 75% to 95% of which appear only once. The sequences come from peripheral blood, collected 28 days after the second dose of the MenACWY control vaccine. The receptors derive from an adult who received the MenACWY meningococcal vaccine as a control. The CDR3 runs from the conserved cysteine through the conserved F or W. Fields, in order: D gene, clone size, V gene, J gene, CDR3 DNA, CDR3 protein. D genes are given only for firm matches. Some rows mark clone size as missing; the rest say once, few, many or name a class of expanded clone.

D: TRBD1
size: few
V: TRBV6-2/TRBV6-3
J: TRBJ1-1
DNA: TGTGCCAGCAGTTCCGGACAGGGGGCTGTTTGGACTGAAGCTTTCTTT
CDR3: CASSSGQGAVWTEAFF

D: NA
size: NA
V: TRBV19
J: TRBJ1-1
DNA: TGTGCCAGTAGTACCCTATCCGGTGCTGAAGCTTTCTTT
CDR3: CASSTLSGAEAFF

D: NA
size: once
V: TRBV19
J: TRBJ2-5
DNA: TGTGCCAGTAGTATTGGACGGAATGTGTACCAAGAGACCCAGTACTTC
CDR3: CASSIGRNVYQETQYF

D: TRBD1
size: NA
V: TRBV28
J: TRBJ1-5
DNA: TGTGCCAGCAGAGTCGGGACAGGGGGCGCGAATCAGCCCCAGCATTTT
CDR3: CASRVGTGGANQPQHF

D: NA
size: NA
V: TRBV21-1
J: TRBJ1-4
DNA: TGTGCCAGCAGCAAATGGTTCCGGGGGGGGAAACTGTTTTTT
CDR3: CASSKWFRGGKLFF

D: NA
size: NA
V: TRBV9
J: TRBJ2-2
DNA: TGTGCCAGCAGCGTAGCCCCACAAAACACCGGGGAGCTGTTTTTT
CDR3: CASSVAPQNTGELFF

D: NA
size: NA
V: TRBV28
J: TRBJ2-4
DNA: TGTGCCAGCAGTTCTACGGGGGGCTCGAAAAACATTCAGTACTTC
CDR3: CASSSTGGSKNIQYF

D: NA
size: once
V: TRBV5-5
J: TRBJ2-3
DNA: TGTGCCAGCAGCCGTGGAATCCAGGGGACAGATACGCAGTATTTT
CDR3: CASSRGIQGTDTQYF

D: TRBD1
size: NA
V: TRBV5-6
J: TRBJ2-5
DNA: TGTGCCAGCAGCTTGGTCTTCCAGGGGGCGGGCCAAGAGACCCAGTACTTC
CDR3: CASSLVFQGAGQETQYF

D: NA
size: NA
V: TRBV2
J: TRBJ1-5
DNA: TGTGCCAGCAGCCGGGACGGAGGCCGTCAGCCCCAGCATTTT
CDR3: CASSRDGGRQPQHF

D: TRBD2
size: NA
V: TRBV6-4
J: TRBJ2-1
DNA: TGTGCCAGCAGTGTGGGACCGGGACTAGCACTGATCTTC
CDR3: CASSVGPGLALIF

D: NA
size: once
V: TRBV29-1
J: TRBJ1-2
DNA: TGCAGCGTTGGTGAGGGGGGAAGTGGCTATGGCTACACCTTC
CDR3: CSVGEGGSGYGYTF